The present entry profiles one T cell receptor (beta chain) with its context. Its antigen is currently unknown. The sample originates from a study of beta chain features in type 1 diabetes. Whole-study context: In age, gender and cell yields, patients were similar to healthy donors.

The germline V gene encodes CDR1 SGHDT and CDR2 YYEEEE. V was pared by 0 bases and J by 11 bases, with 17 bases between. The CDR3 runs to 14 residues. One heparinised draw, averaging roughly 100 mL, was taken per donor. Sorting gave populations that all exceeded 98% purity. Sequenced material consisted of expressed TCRB transcripts (all of the isolated RNA was reverse transcribed). The protocol was immunoSEQ multiplex PCR, while the TCRdb copy is restricted to in-frame clones and leaves out a portion. This sample has 50,000 or so clones, with roughly 48% found just once. Findings and limits, study-wide: Type 1 diabetes patients had TCRB CDR3s that were shorter (moderately but significantly so) in all four CD4+ subsets. Whether TCRB rearrangement is influenced by HLA type went unresolved here.

The origin of this receptor is a man aged 25-45 years with type 1 diabetes. The sample was stem cell memory CD4+ T cells from blood. The chain links TRBV5-6 to TRBJ1-1, with D maybe TRBD1 (6 bases). CDR3 coding DNA: TGTGCCAGCAGCTTGGTTACAGGGAGTGTTGGGGCTTTCTTT. It specifies CASSLVTGSVGAFF.